Below are 13 T cell receptor beta chains sequenced from a single sample in a study of T cells in Graves' hyperthyroidism and ophthalmopathy. TCR beta CDR3 region amplification was performed from RNA transcripts. Carried out on the TCR CDR3, a first-round RT-PCR used the HTBI primer set. TCRdb fed the multiplex PCR reads into MiXCR, producing one record per CDR3 protein. The table includes roughly 710,000 distinct CDR3 sequences, 35% detected once. The specimen was blood. Every receptor here comes from a woman between 40 and 50 years old with Graves' hyperthyroidism.

The rearrangement joins TRBV10-3 to TRBJ2-2, with D possibly matching TRBD1 (6 bases). V was shortened by 4 bases and J by 7 bases, with 7 bases between the two germline ends. There are 12 residues in the CDR3. Germline V CDR1 and CDR2: ENHRY, SYGVKD. CDR3 DNA: TGTGCCATCAGTGTACAGGGCGGGGAGCTGTTTTTT. The encoded protein is CAISVQGGELFF.

The CDR3 DNA reads as TGTGCCAGCAGCCAAGGCACTAGCGCCTACACAGATACGCAGTATTTT. Its translation: CASSQGTSAYTDTQYF. The J gene is TRBJ2-3, the V gene TRBV9; 7 positions match TRBD2. Germline V gives CDR1 SGDLS, CDR2 YYNGEE. Trimming at V came to 4 bases and at J to 2 bases, leaving 10 bases not matched to a gene. This CDR3 is 16 amino acids long.

This clonotype has more than one count but fewer than ten. The chain has TRBV19 and TRBJ2-7; D assignment may be TRBD1 or TRBD2 (5 bases each). Trimming shortened V by 8 bases and J by 2 bases, and 16 bases separated the two germline ends. There are 14 residues in the CDR3. Germline V gives CDR1 LNHDA, CDR2 SQIVND (reference sequence). This CDR3 is CASSSWDGAYEQYF. CDR3 in DNA: TGTGCCAGTTCCTCTTGGGACGGAGCCTACGAGCAGTACTTC.

The chain employs TRBV19 and TRBJ2-2; 12 positions match TRBD1. The V and J ends lost 1 base and 7 bases, in that order; junction bases with no gene match: 10. The germline V gene encodes CDR1 LNHDA and CDR2 SQIVND (reference sequence). There are 18 residues in the CDR3. Here the CDR3 DNA reads TGTGCCAGTAGTATAGCAATGGTAGGGACAGGGGGCCGCGGGGAGCTGTTTTTT. Its protein product is CASSIAMVGTGGRGELFF.

The chain employs TRBV20-1 and TRBJ2-7, with 12 bases lining up with TRBD2. With V trimmed by 0 bases and J by 9 bases, 9 bases remained unmatched. In germline, CDR1 is DFQATT, CDR2 SNEGSKA (reference sequence). This CDR3 spans 15 amino acids. This CDR3 reads CSARDFLAGGDTQYF. The CDR3 DNA reads TGCAGTGCTAGAGACTTCCTAGCGGGGGGGGATACGCAGTACTTC.

This clonotype came up many times. The CDR3: CASSLRQGETEAFF. DNA for the CDR3: TGTGCCAGCAGCTTGCGACAGGGAGAGACTGAAGCTTTCTTT. The V gene is TRBV7-3, the J gene TRBJ1-1; TRBD1 aligns across 7 bases. The trim removed 3 bases at V and 5 bases at J, leaving 6 bases unmatched. Germline loops: CDR1 SGHTA, CDR2 FQGTGA. The CDR3 has 14 amino acids.

The table lists this clonotype with a few counts. V is TRBV20-1 and J is TRBJ2-7; D may be TRBD2 (5 bases). V dropped 0 bases and J dropped 0 bases, with 30 bases sitting between them. CDR1 is DFQATT, CDR2 SNEGSKA, per germline (reference sequence). The CDR3 length is 21 residues. CDR3 DNA sequence: TGCAGTGCTAGAGATCTCCCCCTTCGAGGGAAGTTGGCGGCCTCCTCCTACGAGCAGTACTTC. Residues: CSARDLPLRGKLAASSYEQYF.

This clonotype was seen repeatedly, ten times or more. The rearrangement uses TRBV24-1 and TRBJ2-7; D is unresolved. Germline V gives CDR1 KGHDR, CDR2 SFDVKD. This CDR3 is built from 14 residues. Trimming pared 7 bases from V and 0 bases from J, leaving 12 bases between. The CDR3 loop reads CATRESANSYEQYF. The CDR3 DNA sequence: TGTGCCACCAGGGAAAGCGCGAACTCCTACGAGCAGTACTTC.

This clonotype was observed at least ten times. This chain uses TRBV29-1 with TRBJ2-2; D is uncertain. Germline V CDR1 and CDR2: SQVTM, ANQGSEA. V was shortened by 3 bases and J by 2 bases, with 4 bases between the two germline ends. The CDR3 covers 12 residues. The CDR3 region is CSVDGNTGELFF. The CDR3 DNA reads as TGCAGCGTTGATGGTAACACCGGGGAGCTGTTTTTT.

V is TRBV2 and J is TRBJ1-1; 7 bases match TRBD1. Germline CDR1 reads SNHLY; CDR2 reads FYNNEI. V was pared by 5 bases and J by 6 bases, with 12 bases of the junction left unmatched. The CDR3 is made up of 15 amino acids. CDR3 nucleotides: TGTGCCAGCAGTCTGAGCCGGGACAGAGGGGCTGAAGCTTTCTTT. This gives the protein CASSLSRDRGAEAFF.

A few counts support this clonotype. This chain connects TRBV5-1 to TRBJ2-7; D is unresolved. Germline values: CDR1 SGHRS, CDR2 YFSETQ. Trimming stripped 4 bases from V and 0 bases from J, with 17 bases between. The CDR3 is made up of 16 amino acids. For the CDR3, the DNA is TGCGCCAGCAGCCTGGCGGTCGTAGACGACTCCTACGAGCAGTACTTC. It translates to CASSLAVVDDSYEQYF. Full variable domain (rest looked up from reference TRBV5-1 and TRBJ2-7): KAGVTQTPRYLIKTRGQQVTLSCSPISGHRSVSWYQQTPGQGLQFLFEYFSETQRNKGNFPGRFSGRQFSNSRSEMNVSTLELGDSALYLCASSLAVVDDSYEQYFGPGTRLTVT.

This clonotype has more than one count but fewer than ten. The V gene is TRBV20-1, the J gene TRBJ2-7, with TRBD2 matching over 10 bases. Losses at the gene ends were 3 bases for V and 0 bases for J; bases not matched to a gene: 5. CDR3 length equals 15 residues. Germline CDR1 is DFQATT and CDR2 is SNEGSKA (reference sequence). This chain's CDR3 is CSARGGTSVSYEQYF. The CDR3 nucleotides read TGCAGTGCTAGGGGGGGGACTAGCGTCTCCTACGAGCAGTACTTC.

This clonotype was picked up many times. V gene TRBV10-3 combines with J gene TRBJ1-1, with 7 bases aligning to TRBD1. V gave up 4 bases and J gave up 4 bases; unmatched junction bases: 6. Germline CDR1 ENHRY, CDR2 SYGVKD. The length of the CDR3 is 14 residues. The CDR3 bases are TGTGCCATCAGTGTCTCCGCAGGGGGCACTGAAGCTTTCTTT. This codes for CAISVSAGGTEAFF.